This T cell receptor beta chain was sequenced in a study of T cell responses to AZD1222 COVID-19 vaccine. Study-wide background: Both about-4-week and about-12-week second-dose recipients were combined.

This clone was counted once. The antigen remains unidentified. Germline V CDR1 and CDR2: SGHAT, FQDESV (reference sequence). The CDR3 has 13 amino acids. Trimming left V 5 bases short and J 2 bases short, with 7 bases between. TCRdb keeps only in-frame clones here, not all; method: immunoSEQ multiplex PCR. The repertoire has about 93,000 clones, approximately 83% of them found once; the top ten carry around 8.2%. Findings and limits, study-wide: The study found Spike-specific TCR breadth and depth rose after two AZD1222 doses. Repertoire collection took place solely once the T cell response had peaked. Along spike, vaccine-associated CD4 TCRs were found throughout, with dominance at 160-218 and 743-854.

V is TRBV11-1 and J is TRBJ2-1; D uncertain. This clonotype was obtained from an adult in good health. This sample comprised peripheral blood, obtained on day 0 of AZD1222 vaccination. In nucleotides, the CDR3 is TGTGCCAGCAGCCCAGGACCCTACAATGAGCAGTTCTTC. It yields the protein CASSPGPYNEQFF.